The following is a TCR beta chain sequence with its context. Its matching antigen is unknown. This specimen comes from a study of T cells in localized non-small cell lung cancer. Broader study findings: Adjacent lung exhibited a median of approximately 50 among the 100 most abundant tumor clones. Greater T cell density in blood accompanied longer overall survival. Uninvolved adjacent lung, not tumor, had the highest T cell clonality.

Profiled with immunoSEQ multiplex PCR; TCRdb holds only in-frame clones, not every one. The profile shows 10,000 to 15,000 clones, 86% of them singletons. Germline-derived CDR1 and CDR2 are SGHDT and YYEEEE. The CDR3 contains 16 residues. This clonotype was obtained from a male donor older than 55 with stage III lung adenocarcinoma. Sequences were derived from peripheral blood, sampled before any cancer treatment. The J gene is TRBJ2-5, the V gene TRBV5-6, with TRBD1 identical over 7 bases. The J call is in doubt because the DNA end fits TRBJ2-7 better. The CDR3: CASSLDEGALMYEQYF. CDR3 bases: TGTGCCAGCAGCTTGGATGAGGGGGCTCTAATGTACGAGCAGTACTTC.